This T cell receptor beta chain was sequenced during a study of T cells in Graves' hyperthyroidism and ophthalmopathy. CDR3 size: 17 residues. V was clipped by 1 base and J by 0 bases, with 12 bases between them. Germline CDR1 and CDR2: MGHRA and YSYEKL. TCR beta CDR3 region amplification was performed from RNA transcripts. A first-round RT-PCR of the TCR CDR3 used the HTBI primer set. TCRdb reanalysed the multiplex PCR reads using MiXCR and keeps one entry per CDR3 protein. The table records around 440,000 distinct CDR3 sequences, 15% to 18% of them present only once. This clonotype was detected a few times.

This chain connects TRBV4-1 to TRBJ1-4; D gene unclear. This receptor was identified in a woman aged 18-29 years with Graves' hyperthyroidism. Sequencing input: blood. Written as DNA, the CDR3 is TGCGCCAGCAGCCAAGCCGGACCCCCTGCAACTAATGAAAAACTGTTTTTT. Amino acid sequence: CASSQAGPPATNEKLFF.